This T cell receptor (beta chain) was captured in a study of siplizumab effects on memory and regulatory T cells. The CDR3 loop spans 16 amino acids. Germline lookup yields CDR1 MGHRA and CDR2 YSYEKL. Trimming left V 3 bases short and J 6 bases short, with 21 bases between. Whole-study results and caveats: Naive T cells seemed more diverse than memory cells and seemed major alloresponse contributors. Roughly 75-95% of dividing CD4+ or CD8+ clones were without an attributable naive or memory phenotype.

In regard to this clone: Its antigen is currently unknown.

It was about 10^5 TCR templates that were assayed per sample. Libraries were prepared by immunoSEQ multiplex PCR; TCRdb keeps only in-frame clonotypes and omits some of them. The sample comprises approximately 65,000 clones, approximately 87% of which are singletons, and about 3.5% rests with the top ten. The V and J genes are TRBV4-1 and TRBJ2-7, with a tentative D call TRBD2 (5 bases). The source material was memory CD4+ T cells sorted from blood. This TCR came from a human donor in good health. The CDR3 bases are TGCGCCAGCAGCCACCCCCCATCGTGGGAGCGAAGCGAGCAGTACTTC. Its protein is CASSHPPSWERSEQYF.